The 13 T cell receptor beta chains below all came from one sample that was sequenced in a study of shared clonotypes between healthy human individuals. The method was immunoSEQ multiplex PCR; TCRdb's version includes in-frame clones alone and lacks a portion of them. The sample contains more than 1 million clones, around three quarters of which appear only once. The sample was memory CD4+ T cells from PBMCs. This sample's subset: CD45RA-negative fraction. Receptors originate from a man between 18 and 29 years old in good health. Some clones in this sample may be carry-over from other donors' samples.

This chain connects TRBV30 to TRBJ1-4; D gene uncertain. The germline V gene encodes CDR1 GTSNPN and CDR2 SVGIG (reference sequence). The CDR3 spans 12 residues. The CDR3 sequence: CAVRLMDEKLFF. CDR3 nucleotide sequence: TGTGCTGTGAGGCTTATGGATGAAAAACTGTTTTTT.

The gene calls are TRBV7-2 and TRBJ1-5; D is possibly TRBD1 (5 bases). Trimming cost V 3 bases and J 9 bases, with 21 bases left between them. Per the germline V gene, CDR1 is SGHTA and CDR2 is FQGNSA. CDR3 length: 16 residues. The CDR3 spells CASSFQAGTPSTPQHF. The CDR3 region has the DNA TGTGCCAGCAGCTTTCAGGCTGGGACCCCATCGACGCCCCAGCATTTT.

CDR3 nucleotide sequence: TGTGCCAGCAGTGAATATAACGGAAACAGGGGGGAAAAACTGTTTTTT. Its translation is CASSEYNGNRGEKLFF. V gene TRBV25-1 combines with J gene TRBJ1-4, with 8 nucleotides matching TRBD1. This CDR3 is 16 amino acids long. Germline CDR1 reads MGHDK; CDR2 reads SYGVNS. V was clipped by 0 bases and J by 8 bases; unmatched bases: 8.

The DNA of the CDR3 is TGTGCCAGCAGCGTAGCCGGGGGAGAGTATGGCTACACCTTC. Protein: CASSVAGGEYGYTF. This chain joins TRBV9 and TRBJ1-2; D possibly corresponds to TRBD1 (5 bases). From germline, CDR1 is SGDLS and CDR2 YYNGEE. Trimming removed 0 bases from V and 5 bases from J, with 11 bases in between. CDR3 length: 14 amino acids.

The CDR3 nucleotides read TGTGCCAGCAGCCCCCGGACAAGTACCTACGAGCAGTACTTC. Amino acid sequence: CASSPRTSTYEQYF. This chain connects TRBV7-6 to TRBJ2-7; D possibly corresponds to TRBD1 (5 bases). From germline, CDR1 is SGHVS and CDR2 FNYEAQ. Trimming removed 5 bases from V and 2 bases from J, with 13 bases in between. CDR3 size: 14 residues.

The V gene is TRBV28, the J gene TRBJ2-3; D gene ambiguous. Germline CDR1 is MDHEN and CDR2 is SYDVKM. V was clipped by 10 bases and J by 1 base, with 18 bases between them. The CDR3 length is 15 residues. CDR3 bases: TGTGCCATCTCACCGTCCCGTGCCGGCACAGATACGCAGTATTTT. Translating gives CAISPSRAGTDTQYF. The variable domain in full, completed from reference TRBV28 and TRBJ2-3, reads DVKVTQSSRYLVKRTGEKVFLECVQDMDHENMFWYRQDPGLGLRLIYFSYDVKMKEKGDIPEGYSVSREKKERFSLILESASTNQTSMYLCAISPSRAGTDTQYFGPGTRLTVL.

The chain couples TRBV18 to TRBJ1-2; possible D gene TRBD1, 5 bases. V shed 4 bases and J shed 5 bases, with 17 bases lying between them. The CDR3 length is 15 residues. CDR1 KGHSH and CDR2 LQKENI come from the germline V gene. The CDR3 DNA is TGTGCCAGCTCACAGGGACGGGAAAGGACTTATGGCTACACCTTC. As protein: CASSQGRERTYGYTF.

The J gene is TRBJ2-5, the V gene TRBV19; D is unresolved. Deletions cut 0 bases from V and 6 bases from J, with 5 bases between. CDR3 length equals 12 residues. Per germline, CDR1 LNHDA and CDR2 SQIVND (reference sequence). CDR3 region: CASSIDEKTQYF. As DNA, the CDR3 is TGTGCCAGTAGTATAGACGAGAAGACCCAGTACTTC. The whole variable domain, remainder taken from reference TRBV19 and TRBJ2-5, is DGGITQSPKYLFRKEGQNVTLSCEQNLNHDAMYWYRQDPGQGLRLIYYSQIVNDFQKGDIAEGYSVSREKKESFPLTVTSAQKNPTAFYLCASSIDEKTQYFGPGTRLLVL.

The chain uses TRBV4-1 and TRBJ1-4; 8 bases are shared with TRBD1. Germline V gives CDR1 MGHRA, CDR2 YSYEKL. V shed 0 bases, J shed 7 bases, and the junction held 10 bases outside the gene matches. This CDR3 spans 17 amino acids. CDR3 DNA sequence: TGCGCCAGCAGCCAAGAGGGTGGACAGGGAAGGAGTGAAAAACTGTTTTTT. Its protein product is CASSQEGGQGRSEKLFF.

This clone was counted a few times. The chain combines TRBV5-4 with TRBJ2-1, with 8 bases lining up with TRBD2. Germline CDR1 reads SGHNT; CDR2 reads YYREEE (reference sequence). CDR3 size: 14 residues. V was pared by 7 bases and J by 5 bases, with 8 bases of the junction left unmatched. Written as DNA, the CDR3 is TGTGCCAGCGTAAGAAGCGGGGGCGACAATGAGCAGTTCTTC. Translation gives CASVRSGGDNEQFF.

The chain carries TRBV10-1 and TRBJ2-5; tentative D call: TRBD1 (6 bases). The V end was cut by 3 bases, the J end by 7 bases, with 9 bases between. Germline-derived CDR1 and CDR2 are WNHNN and SYGVQD (reference sequence). There are 12 residues in the CDR3. The DNA of the CDR3 is TGCGCCAGCAGTGAAGGCAGGGGGACCCAGTACTTC. This gives the protein CASSEGRGTQYF.

This clone occurred a few times. V gene TRBV6-6 combines with J gene TRBJ2-5; D ambiguous. Germline loops: CDR1 MNHNY, CDR2 SVGAGI (reference sequence). V was clipped by 4 bases and J by 0 bases, with 6 bases between them. The CDR3 totals 13 residues. In DNA form, the CDR3 reads TGTGCCAGCAGTTCCCAGCACCAAGAGACCCAGTACTTC. Residues: CASSSQHQETQYF.

The chain joins TRBV11-2 to TRBJ1-3, with D unclear. Trimming pared 5 bases from V and 0 bases from J, leaving 14 bases between. Germline lookup yields CDR1 SGHAT and CDR2 FQNNGV. The CDR3 runs 16 residues. Written as DNA, the CDR3 is TGTGCCAGCAGCCGAGGACGGATCTACTCTGGAAACACCATATATTTT. It is translated as CASSRGRIYSGNTIYF.